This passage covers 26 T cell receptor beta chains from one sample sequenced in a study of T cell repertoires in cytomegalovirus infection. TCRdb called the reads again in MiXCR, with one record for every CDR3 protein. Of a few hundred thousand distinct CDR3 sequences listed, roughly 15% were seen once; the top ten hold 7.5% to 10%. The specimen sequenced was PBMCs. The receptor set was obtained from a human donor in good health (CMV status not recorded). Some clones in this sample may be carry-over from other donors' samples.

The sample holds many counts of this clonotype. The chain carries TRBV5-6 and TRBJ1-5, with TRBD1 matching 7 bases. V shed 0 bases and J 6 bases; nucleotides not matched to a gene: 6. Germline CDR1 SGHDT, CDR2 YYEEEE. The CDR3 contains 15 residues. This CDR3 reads CASSLDRGIPQPQHF. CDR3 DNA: TGTGCCAGCAGCTTGGACAGGGGAATCCCTCAGCCCCAGCATTTT.

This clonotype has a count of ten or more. This CDR3 is CASSLSWRGETQYF. CDR3 DNA sequence: TGTGCCAGCAGTTTAAGCTGGAGGGGAGAGACCCAGTACTTC. The chain recombines TRBV27 with TRBJ2-5; D possibly corresponds to TRBD2 (6 bases). The germline V and J ends were trimmed by 2 bases and 4 bases, with 11 bases remaining between them. Germline values: CDR1 MNHEY, CDR2 SMNVEV (reference sequence). The CDR3 runs 14 residues.

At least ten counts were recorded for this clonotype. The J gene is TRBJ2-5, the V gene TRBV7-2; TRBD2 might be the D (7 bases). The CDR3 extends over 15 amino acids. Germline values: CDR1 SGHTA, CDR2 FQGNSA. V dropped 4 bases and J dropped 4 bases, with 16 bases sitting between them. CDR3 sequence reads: CASSSAGGGAETQYF. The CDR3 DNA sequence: TGTGCCAGCAGCTCGGCTGGGGGGGGGGCAGAGACCCAGTACTTC.

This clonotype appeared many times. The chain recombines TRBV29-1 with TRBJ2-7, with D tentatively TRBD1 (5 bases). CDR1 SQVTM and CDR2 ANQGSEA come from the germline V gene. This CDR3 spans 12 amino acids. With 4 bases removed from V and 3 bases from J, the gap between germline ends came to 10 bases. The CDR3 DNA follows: TGCAGCGTTGCAGGGAATCTCTACGAGCAGTACTTC. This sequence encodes CSVAGNLYEQYF.

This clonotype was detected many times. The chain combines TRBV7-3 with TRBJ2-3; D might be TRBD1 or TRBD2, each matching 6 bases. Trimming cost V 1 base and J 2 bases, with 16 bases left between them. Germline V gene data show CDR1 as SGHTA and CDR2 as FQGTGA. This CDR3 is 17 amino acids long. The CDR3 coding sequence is TGTGCCAGCAGCTTAAGGGGGGCTAGCGCCTACACAGATACGCAGTATTTT. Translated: CASSLRGASAYTDTQYF.

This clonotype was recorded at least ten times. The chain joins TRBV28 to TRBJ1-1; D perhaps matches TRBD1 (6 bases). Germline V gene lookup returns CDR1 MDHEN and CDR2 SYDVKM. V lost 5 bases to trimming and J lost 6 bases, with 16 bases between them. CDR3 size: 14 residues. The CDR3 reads CASSLQGPGAEAFF. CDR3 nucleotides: TGTGCCAGCAGTCTTCAGGGGCCAGGCGCTGAAGCTTTCTTT.

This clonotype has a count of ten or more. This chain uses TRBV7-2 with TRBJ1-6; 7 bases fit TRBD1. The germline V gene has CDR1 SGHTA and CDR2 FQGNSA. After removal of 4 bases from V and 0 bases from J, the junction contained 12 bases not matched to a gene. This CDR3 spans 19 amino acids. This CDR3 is CASSSFLSRGSSYNSPLHF. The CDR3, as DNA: TGTGCCAGCAGCTCATTCCTTTCCAGGGGGAGCTCCTATAATTCACCCCTCCACTTT.

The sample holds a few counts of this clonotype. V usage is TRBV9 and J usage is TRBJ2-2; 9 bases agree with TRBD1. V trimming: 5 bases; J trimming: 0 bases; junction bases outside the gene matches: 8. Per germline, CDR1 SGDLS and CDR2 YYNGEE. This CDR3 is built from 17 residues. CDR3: CASSGQGTPANTGELFF. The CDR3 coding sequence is TGTGCCAGCAGTGGACAGGGGACTCCTGCGAACACCGGGGAGCTGTTTTTT.

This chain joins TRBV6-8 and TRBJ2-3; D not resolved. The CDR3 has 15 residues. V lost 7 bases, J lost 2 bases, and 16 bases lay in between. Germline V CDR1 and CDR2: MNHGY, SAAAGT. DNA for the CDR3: TGTGCCAGCAACTGCCACCAACGGTACACAGATACGCAGTATTTT. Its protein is CASNCHQRYTDTQYF.

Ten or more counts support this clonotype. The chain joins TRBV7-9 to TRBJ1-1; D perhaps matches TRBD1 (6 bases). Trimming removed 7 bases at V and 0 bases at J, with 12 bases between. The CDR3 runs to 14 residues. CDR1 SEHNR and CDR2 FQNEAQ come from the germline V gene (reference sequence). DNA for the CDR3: TGTGCCAGCAACTCACAGGGTATGAACACTGAAGCTTTCTTT. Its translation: CASNSQGMNTEAFF.

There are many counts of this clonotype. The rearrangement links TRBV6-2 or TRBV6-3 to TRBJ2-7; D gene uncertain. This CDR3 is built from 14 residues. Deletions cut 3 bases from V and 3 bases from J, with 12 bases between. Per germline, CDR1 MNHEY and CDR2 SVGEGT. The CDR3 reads CASSYPPWDYEQYF. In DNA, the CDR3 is TGTGCCAGCAGTTATCCACCCTGGGACTACGAGCAGTACTTC.

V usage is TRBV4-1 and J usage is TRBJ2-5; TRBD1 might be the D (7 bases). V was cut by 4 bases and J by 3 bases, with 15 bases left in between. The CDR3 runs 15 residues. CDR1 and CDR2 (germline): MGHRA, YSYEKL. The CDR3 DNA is TGCGCCAGCAGCCCGCGGGACAGAGAAAAAGAGACCCAGTACTTC. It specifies CASSPRDREKETQYF.

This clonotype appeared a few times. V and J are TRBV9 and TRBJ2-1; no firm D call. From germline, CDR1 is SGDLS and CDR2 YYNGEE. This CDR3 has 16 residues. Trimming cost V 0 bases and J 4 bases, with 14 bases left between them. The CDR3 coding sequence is TGTGCCAGCAGCGTAGTTCCCCAACAAACGTACAATGAGCAGTTCTTC. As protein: CASSVVPQQTYNEQFF.

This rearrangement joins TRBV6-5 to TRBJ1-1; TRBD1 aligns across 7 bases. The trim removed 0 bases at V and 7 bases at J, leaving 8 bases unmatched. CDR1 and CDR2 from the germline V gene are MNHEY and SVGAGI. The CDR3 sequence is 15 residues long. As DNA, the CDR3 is TGTGCCAGCAGTTACTCAAGGACAGGATCCAATGAAGCTTTCTTT. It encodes CASSYSRTGSNEAFF.

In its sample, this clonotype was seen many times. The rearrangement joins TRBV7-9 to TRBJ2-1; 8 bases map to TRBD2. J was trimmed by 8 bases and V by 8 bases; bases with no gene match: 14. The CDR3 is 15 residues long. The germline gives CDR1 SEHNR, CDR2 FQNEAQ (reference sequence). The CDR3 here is CASWGSGTPDDEQFF. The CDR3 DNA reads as TGTGCCAGCTGGGGTAGCGGGACCCCGGACGATGAGCAGTTCTTC.

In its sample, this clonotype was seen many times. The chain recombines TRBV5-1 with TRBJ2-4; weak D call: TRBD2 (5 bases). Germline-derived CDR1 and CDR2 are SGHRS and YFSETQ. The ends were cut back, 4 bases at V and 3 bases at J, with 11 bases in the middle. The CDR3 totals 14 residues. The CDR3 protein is CASSQDGDKNIQYF. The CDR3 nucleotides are TGCGCCAGCAGCCAGGACGGGGACAAAAACATTCAGTACTTC.

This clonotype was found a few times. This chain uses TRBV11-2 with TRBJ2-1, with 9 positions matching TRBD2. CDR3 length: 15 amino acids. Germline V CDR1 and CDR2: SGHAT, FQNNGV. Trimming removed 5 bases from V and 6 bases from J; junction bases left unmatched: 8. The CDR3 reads CASSLPGTSSNEQFF. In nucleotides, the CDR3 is TGTGCCAGCAGCCTACCCGGGACTAGCAGCAATGAGCAGTTCTTC.

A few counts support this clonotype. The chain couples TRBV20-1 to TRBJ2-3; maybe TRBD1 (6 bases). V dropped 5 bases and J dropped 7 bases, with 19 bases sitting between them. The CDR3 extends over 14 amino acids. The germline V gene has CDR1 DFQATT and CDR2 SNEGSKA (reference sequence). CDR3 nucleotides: TGCAGTGCTCGAAGCCCTGACAGGTCGAATACGCAGTATTTT. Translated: CSARSPDRSNTQYF.

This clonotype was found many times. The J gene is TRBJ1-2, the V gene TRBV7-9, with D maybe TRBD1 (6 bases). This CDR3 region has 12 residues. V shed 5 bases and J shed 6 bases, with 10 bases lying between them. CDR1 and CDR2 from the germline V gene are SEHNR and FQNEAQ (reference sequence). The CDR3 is CASSPTGNGYTF. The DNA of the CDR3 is TGTGCCAGCAGCCCCACAGGGAATGGCTACACCTTC.

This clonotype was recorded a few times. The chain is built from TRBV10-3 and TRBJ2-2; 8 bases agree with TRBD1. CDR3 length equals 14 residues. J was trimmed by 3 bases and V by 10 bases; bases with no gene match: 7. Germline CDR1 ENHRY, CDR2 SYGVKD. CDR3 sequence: CANGDRSDTGELFF. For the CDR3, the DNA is TGTGCCAACGGGGACAGGTCCGACACCGGGGAGCTGTTTTTT.

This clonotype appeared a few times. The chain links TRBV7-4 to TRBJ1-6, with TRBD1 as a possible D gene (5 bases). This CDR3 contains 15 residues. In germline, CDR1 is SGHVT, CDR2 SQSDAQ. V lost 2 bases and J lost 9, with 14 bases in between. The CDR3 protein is CASSLSGAGGSPLHF. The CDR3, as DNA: TGTGCCAGCAGCTTATCCGGGGCTGGGGGTTCACCCCTCCACTTT.

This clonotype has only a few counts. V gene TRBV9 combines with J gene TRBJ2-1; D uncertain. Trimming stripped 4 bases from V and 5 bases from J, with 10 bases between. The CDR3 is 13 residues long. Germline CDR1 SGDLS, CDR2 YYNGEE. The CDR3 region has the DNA TGTGCCAGCAGCCATGTCCCAAACAATGAGCAGTTCTTC. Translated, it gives CASSHVPNNEQFF. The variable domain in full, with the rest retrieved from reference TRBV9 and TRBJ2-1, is DSGVTQTPKHLITATGQRVTLRCSPRSGDLSVYWYQQSLDQGLQFLIQYYNGEERAKGNILERFSAQQFPDLHSELNLSSLELGDSALYFCASSHVPNNEQFFGPGTRLTVL.

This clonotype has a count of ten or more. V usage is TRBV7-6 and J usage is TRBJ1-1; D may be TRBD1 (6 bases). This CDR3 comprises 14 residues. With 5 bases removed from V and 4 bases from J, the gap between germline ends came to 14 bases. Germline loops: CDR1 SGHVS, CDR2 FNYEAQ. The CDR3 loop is CASSPETGLTEAFF. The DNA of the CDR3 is TGTGCCAGCAGCCCCGAGACAGGACTCACTGAAGCTTTCTTT.

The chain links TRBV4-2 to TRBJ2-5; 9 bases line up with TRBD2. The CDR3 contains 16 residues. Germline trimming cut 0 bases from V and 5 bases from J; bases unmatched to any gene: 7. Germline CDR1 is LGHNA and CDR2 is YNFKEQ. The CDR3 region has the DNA TGTGCCAGCAGCCAAGAAAGCGGGAGGCCGACCGAGACCCAGTACTTC. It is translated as CASSQESGRPTETQYF.

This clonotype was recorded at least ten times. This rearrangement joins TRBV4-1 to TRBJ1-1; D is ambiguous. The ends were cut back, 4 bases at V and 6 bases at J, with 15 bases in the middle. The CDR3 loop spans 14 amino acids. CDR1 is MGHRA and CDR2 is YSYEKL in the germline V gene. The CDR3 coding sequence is TGCGCCAGCAGCCGCACGGGAGGGTACGCTGAAGCTTTCTTT. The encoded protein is CASSRTGGYAEAFF.

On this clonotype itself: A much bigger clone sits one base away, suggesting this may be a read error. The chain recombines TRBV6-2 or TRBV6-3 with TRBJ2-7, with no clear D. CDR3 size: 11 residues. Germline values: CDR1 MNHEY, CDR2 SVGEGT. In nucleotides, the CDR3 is TGTGCCCGCAGTTCCATAGGCGGTCAGTACTTC. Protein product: CARSSIGGQYF.